One sample yielded the 22 T cell receptor beta chains listed below, sequenced in a study of shared clonotypes between healthy human individuals. Profiling relied on immunoSEQ multiplex PCR, and the TCRdb table lists in-frame clones only, not all of them. The data contain hundreds of thousands of clones, roughly 70% of them singletons. Sequencing was done on a sample of memory CD4+ T cells sorted from blood. Subset indicated: CD45RA-negative fraction. The receptors derive from a woman in her 30s in good health.

V is TRBV15 and J is TRBJ1-5, with unresolved D. V shed 3 bases and J shed 2 bases, with 17 bases lying between them. CDR3 size: 17 residues. Germline V CDR1 and CDR2: LNHNV, YYDKDF (reference sequence). CDR3 coding DNA: TGTGCCACCAGCAGGATACAGACTTCGGATGGCAATCAGCCCCAGCATTTT. Its protein is CATSRIQTSDGNQPQHF.

This clone was picked up one time. The V call is TRBV6-5, the J call TRBJ1-1; a weak D match, TRBD1 (6 bases). The CDR3 is made up of 14 amino acids. Germline V gives CDR1 MNHEY, CDR2 SVGAGI. The V end lost 6 bases, the J end lost 1 base, and 12 bases lay between the germline ends. In DNA form, the CDR3 reads TGTGCCAGCAGACGCGACAGGTGGAACACTGAAGCTTTCTTT. It is translated as CASRRDRWNTEAFF.

The rearrangement links TRBV30 to TRBJ2-7; D is possibly TRBD1 or TRBD2 (6 bases each). Per the germline V gene, CDR1 is GTSNPN and CDR2 is SVGIG (reference sequence). The CDR3 extends over 14 amino acids. The V end lost 2 bases, the J end lost 5 bases, and 16 bases lay between the germline ends. The DNA of the CDR3 is TGTGCCTGGAGTCGGGGGCGGAGGGTGCACGAGCAGTACTTC. Its translation is CAWSRGRRVHEQYF.

This chain links TRBV19 with TRBJ1-5; D is ambiguous. The V gene lost 3 bases and the J gene lost 5 bases, with 11 bases spanning the gap. The length of the CDR3 is 14 residues. Germline-derived CDR1 and CDR2 are LNHDA and SQIVND (reference sequence). CDR3 in DNA: TGTGCCAGTAGTATTTTTGGGTTGTATCAGCCCCAGCATTTT. It is translated as CASSIFGLYQPQHF.

The CDR3, as DNA: TGTGCCAGCAGCCTGGACAGGGTCGGTGAGCAGTTCTTC. It translates to CASSLDRVGEQFF. The chain recombines TRBV7-9 with TRBJ2-1, with 8 bases aligning to TRBD1. The V gene's germline CDR1 is SEHNR and CDR2 FQNEAQ (reference sequence). CDR3 length equals 13 residues. The V segment lost 5 bases and the J segment 9 bases; nucleotides outside the gene matches: 6.

This clone was counted only a few times. The rearrangement uses TRBV7-9 and TRBJ2-1; 10 nucleotides match TRBD2. The germline CDR1 and CDR2 sequences are SEHNR and FQNEAQ (reference sequence). V dropped 0 bases and J dropped 1; count of bases not matched to a gene: 9. The CDR3 length is 19 residues. The chain's CDR3 is CASSLAAPGLAKSYNEQFF. Written as DNA, the CDR3 is TGTGCCAGCAGCTTAGCAGCCCCGGGACTAGCGAAGTCCTACAATGAGCAGTTCTTC. Based on the CDR3 plus reference TRBV7-9 and TRBJ2-1, the full variable domain is DTGVSQNPRHKITKRGQNVTFRCDPISEHNRLYWYRQTLGQGPEFLTYFQNEAQLEKSRLLSDRFSAERPKGSFSTLEIQRTEQGDSAMYLCASSLAAPGLAKSYNEQFFGPGTRLTVL.

This chain links TRBV6-6 with TRBJ1-3; D not resolved. The CDR3 is 14 amino acids. V was trimmed by 2 bases and J by 2 bases, leaving 7 bases between them. Germline assignment: CDR1 MNHNY and CDR2 SVGAGI (reference sequence). The CDR3 DNA follows: TGTGCCAGCAGTTACGATTCAGCTGGAAACACCATATATTTT. Protein product: CASSYDSAGNTIYF.

This clone was recorded many times. The chain couples TRBV2 to TRBJ2-2, with D unclear. Per the germline V gene, CDR1 is SNHLY and CDR2 is FYNNEI. CDR3 length: 15 amino acids. The V end lost 5 bases, the J end lost 6 bases, and 16 bases lay between the germline ends. The CDR3 region is CASSRRMEGAGELFF. DNA of the CDR3: TGTGCCAGCAGTCGCCGCATGGAAGGCGCCGGGGAGCTGTTTTTT.

V usage is TRBV7-9 and J usage is TRBJ2-7, with a tentative D call TRBD2 (5 bases). Germline V CDR1 and CDR2: SEHNR, FQNEAQ (reference sequence). The CDR3 totals 15 residues. V lost 3 bases to trimming and J lost 1 base, with 13 bases between them. The CDR3 DNA is TGTGCCAGCAGCTTCGCACACGGAGGTTCCTACGAGCAGTACTTC. Its translation is CASSFAHGGSYEQYF.

The DNA of the CDR3 is TGTGCCAGTAGTATAGCGGGGGACAGGGCCGAGACCCAGTACTTC. Translated: CASSIAGDRAETQYF. The rearrangement joins TRBV19 to TRBJ2-5, with TRBD1 identical over 9 bases. Germline values: CDR1 LNHDA, CDR2 SQIVND (reference sequence). Trimming at V came to 1 base and at J to 5 bases, leaving 5 bases not matched to a gene. CDR3 length: 15 amino acids.

A remark on this clone: A clone one base away is much larger, so this may be a read error. Other nucleotide sequences from this sample produce the same CDR3. The rearrangement links TRBV2 to TRBJ2-3, with D tentatively TRBD1 or TRBD2 (5 bases each). V was shortened by 5 bases and J by 0 bases, with 6 bases between the two germline ends. This CDR3 is built from 13 residues. CDR1 is SNHLY and CDR2 is FYNNEI in the germline V gene. The DNA for the CDR3 is TGTGCCAGCAGTCGGGACAGCACAGATACGCAGTATTTT. Its protein product is CASSRDSTDTQYF. The complete variable domain, with remaining parts taken from reference TRBV2 and TRBJ2-3, reads EPEVTQTPSHQVTQMGQEVILRCVPISNHLYFYWYRQILGQKVEFLVSFYNNEISEKSEIFDDQFSVERPDGSNFTLKIRSTKLEDSAMYFCASSRDSTDTQYFGPGTRLTVL.

This clone is a singleton in its sample. V gene TRBV9 combines with J gene TRBJ2-6; D ambiguous. The germline V and J ends were trimmed by 4 bases and 0 bases, with 8 bases remaining between them. The CDR3 has 15 amino acids. CDR1 SGDLS and CDR2 YYNGEE come from the germline V gene. In DNA, the CDR3 is TGTGCCAGCAGCACCCGGCGCTCTGGGGCCAACGTCCTGACTTTC. Protein product: CASSTRRSGANVLTF. Full variable domain (remainder filled in from reference TRBV9 and TRBJ2-6): DSGVTQTPKHLITATGQRVTLRCSPRSGDLSVYWYQQSLDQGLQFLIQYYNGEERAKGNILERFSAQQFPDLHSELNLSSLELGDSALYFCASSTRRSGANVLTFGAGSRLTVL.

This clone counts as medium-sized. This sequence joins TRBV18 and TRBJ2-4; the D is unclear. V was clipped by 2 bases and J by 6 bases, with 11 bases between them. The germline V gene encodes CDR1 KGHSH and CDR2 LQKENI. CDR3 length: 14 amino acids. The chain's CDR3 is CASSPRQEANIQYF. The CDR3, as DNA: TGTGCCAGCTCACCAAGGCAAGAGGCAAACATTCAGTACTTC. Full variable domain (outside the CDR3, taken from reference TRBV18 and TRBJ2-4): NAGVMQNPRHLVRRRGQEARLRCSPMKGHSHVYWYRQLPEEGLKFMVYLQKENIIDESGMPKERFSAEFPKEGPSILRIQQVVRGDSAAYFCASSPRQEANIQYFGAGTRLSVL.

This clone appeared many times. V usage is TRBV9 and J usage is TRBJ2-2; no clear D. Germline values: CDR1 SGDLS, CDR2 YYNGEE. The CDR3 is 13 residues long. Trimming pared 1 base from V and 5 bases from J, leaving 6 bases between. For the CDR3, the DNA is TGTGCCAGCAGCGTAATTAGTACCGGGGAGCTGTTTTTT. Protein sequence: CASSVISTGELFF. Full variable domain (outside the CDR3, taken from reference TRBV9 and TRBJ2-2): DSGVTQTPKHLITATGQRVTLRCSPRSGDLSVYWYQQSLDQGLQFLIQYYNGEERAKGNILERFSAQQFPDLHSELNLSSLELGDSALYFCASSVISTGELFFGEGSRLTVL.

The genes are TRBV15 and TRBJ2-5, with D maybe TRBD2 (6 bases). Trimming cost V 1 base and J 5 bases, with 14 bases left between them. Germline lookup yields CDR1 LNHNV and CDR2 YYDKDF (reference sequence). The length of the CDR3 is 15 residues. CDR3 nucleotide sequence: TGTGCCACCAGCAGAGGGCAGGGAGGCTTGGAGACCCAGTACTTC. It specifies CATSRGQGGLETQYF.

The chain recombines TRBV5-4 with TRBJ2-2; TRBD1 matches at 7 bases. From germline, CDR1 is SGHNT and CDR2 YYREEE (reference sequence). The CDR3 contains 15 residues. Trimming removed 5 bases from V and 4 bases from J; junction bases left unmatched: 8. CDR3 bases: TGTGCCAGCAGTGCCGACAGGGCGAGCACCGGGGAGCTGTTTTTT. It translates to CASSADRASTGELFF.

This sequence joins TRBV6-5 and TRBJ1-1; possible D gene TRBD1, 5 bases. The ends were cut back, 0 bases at V and 1 base at J, with 12 bases in the middle. The CDR3 contains 16 residues. CDR1 MNHEY and CDR2 SVGAGI come from the germline V gene. Written as DNA, the CDR3 is TGTGCCAGCAGTTACTCGACGGCGGGGCCGAACACTGAAGCTTTCTTT. This translates into CASSYSTAGPNTEAFF.

The J gene is TRBJ2-6, the V gene TRBV5-1, with D possibly matching TRBD1 (6 bases). Germline-derived CDR1 and CDR2 are SGHRS and YFSETQ. Trimming took 2 bases from V and 1 from J, leaving 13 bases between them. The CDR3 contains 17 residues. This CDR3 reads CASSFTGLGSGANVLTF. The CDR3 DNA is TGCGCCAGCAGCTTTACAGGGCTAGGGTCTGGGGCCAACGTCCTGACTTTC.

The V and J genes are TRBV5-1 and TRBJ1-5, with D maybe TRBD1 (5 bases). This CDR3 is built from 14 residues. CDR1 SGHRS and CDR2 YFSETQ come from the germline V gene. V lost 2 bases and J lost 5, with 11 bases in between. CDR3 in amino acids: CASSLSGGDQPQHF. CDR3 bases: TGCGCCAGCAGCTTAAGCGGGGGAGATCAGCCCCAGCATTTT.

The V gene is TRBV12-5, the J gene TRBJ1-2; TRBD1 agrees at 9 bases. Germline V gene sequence: CDR1 LGHNT, CDR2 FRNRAP. CDR3 length: 14 amino acids. The J segment lost 5 bases and the V segment lost 5 bases, leaving 6 bases of the junction unmatched. CDR3 residues: CASGPGQGPYGYTF. CDR3 nucleotide sequence: TGTGCTAGTGGTCCGGGACAGGGTCCTTATGGCTACACCTTC.

This clone was seen a handful of times. The chain uses TRBV5-5 and TRBJ1-5; no firm D call. Germline V gene sequence: CDR1 SGHKS, CDR2 YYEKEE (reference sequence). CDR3 length equals 13 residues. V was shortened by 4 bases and J by 5 bases, with 10 bases between the two germline ends. The CDR3 coding sequence is TGTGCCAGCAGCCAAGACCCGGATCAGCCCCAGCATTTT. Translated: CASSQDPDQPQHF.

The chain is built from TRBV29-1 and TRBJ2-3; the D is unclear. The germline CDR1 and CDR2 sequences are SQVTM and ANQGSEA. V shed 6 bases and J shed 2 bases, with 12 bases lying between them. CDR3 length: 13 residues. The CDR3 DNA follows: TGCAGCGTCGATGGACGCCCCACAGATACGCAGTATTTT. Translation gives CSVDGRPTDTQYF.